The 18 T cell receptor beta chains listed next were all sequenced from one sample in a study of shared clonotypes between healthy human individuals. Data came from immunoSEQ multiplex PCR; TCRdb stores just in-frame clones and leaves some out. The data hold under 650,000 clones, with 90% to 96% observed a single time. The sequenced material came from naive CD4+ T cells sorted from blood. The subset: CD45RA+ positively selected. These receptor sequences come from a woman in her 30s in good health.

This chain links TRBV19 with TRBJ2-7; D is undetermined. The germline CDR1 and CDR2 sequences are LNHDA and SQIVND (reference sequence). The ends were cut back, 4 bases at V and 0 bases at J, with 10 bases in the middle. The CDR3 is 14 amino acids. This chain's CDR3 is CASSSTADSYEQYF. The CDR3 DNA sequence: TGTGCCAGTAGTAGTACGGCGGACTCCTACGAGCAGTACTTC.

The chain combines TRBV11-2 with TRBJ1-5; tentatively, D is TRBD1 (5 bases). This CDR3 has 14 amino acids. The V end lost 2 bases, the J end lost 5 bases, and 10 bases lay between the germline ends. Germline CDR1 and CDR2: SGHAT and FQNNGV. The CDR3 sequence is CASSLSRGDQPQHF. The CDR3 DNA reads as TGTGCCAGCAGCTTATCCCGGGGCGATCAGCCCCAGCATTTT.

The rearrangement links TRBV19 to TRBJ1-5, with TRBD1 matching over 10 bases. V dropped 4 bases and J dropped 4; count of bases not matched to a gene: 4. This CDR3 contains 15 residues. The germline gives CDR1 LNHDA, CDR2 SQIVND (reference sequence). The CDR3 region has the DNA TGTGCCAGTAGTAACGGACAGGGGGGGAATCAGCCCCAGCATTTT. Translated, it gives CASSNGQGGNQPQHF.

The chain uses TRBV14 and TRBJ1-2, with a weak D call TRBD1 (5 bases). Germline lookup yields CDR1 SGHDN and CDR2 FVKESK. This CDR3 has 15 residues. Trimming shortened V by 4 bases and J by 2 bases, and 14 bases separated the two germline ends. CDR3 DNA: TGTGCCAGCAGCCCCCGGGCAGGGAAGAACTATGGCTACACCTTC. As protein: CASSPRAGKNYGYTF.

The chain has TRBV18 and TRBJ2-1, with 9 bases aligning to TRBD2. The CDR3 consists of 14 residues. Germline V gene sequence: CDR1 KGHSH, CDR2 LQKENI. V shed 3 bases, J shed 5 bases, and the junction held 2 bases outside the gene matches. The CDR3 sequence: CASSPASGNNEQFF. The CDR3 bases are TGTGCCAGCTCACCGGCTAGCGGGAACAATGAGCAGTTCTTC.

This chain links TRBV27 with TRBJ2-2; no definite D call. Per germline, CDR1 MNHEY and CDR2 SMNVEV (reference sequence). V gave up 7 bases and J gave up 3 bases, with 15 bases separating them. The CDR3 covers 15 residues. CDR3 in DNA: TGTGCCAGCACCCGTTTGGGCAGTTACACCGGGGAGCTGTTTTTT. Translation gives CASTRLGSYTGELFF.

The chain carries TRBV4-1 and TRBJ2-3; 7 bases map to TRBD2. Germline lookup yields CDR1 MGHRA and CDR2 YSYEKL. The V segment lost 0 bases and the J segment 2 bases; nucleotides outside the gene matches: 11. CDR3 length: 18 residues. CDR3 sequence (DNA): TGCGCCAGCAGCCAAGAAGGCGGAGGACTAGGATACACAGATACGCAGTATTTT. Protein sequence: CASSQEGGGLGYTDTQYF.

V gene TRBV7-9 combines with J gene TRBJ2-4, with 7 nucleotides matching TRBD2. This CDR3 comprises 17 residues. Trimming at V came to 0 bases and at J to 7 bases, leaving 12 bases not matched to a gene. Germline assignment: CDR1 SEHNR and CDR2 FQNEAQ (reference sequence). DNA for the CDR3: TGTGCCAGCAGCTTAGCTGCCTCTGCGGGAGAGCGGAACATTCAGTACTTC. This encodes CASSLAASAGERNIQYF.

The chain joins TRBV11-3 to TRBJ2-2; 8 positions agree with TRBD2. The germline CDR1 and CDR2 sequences are SGHNT and YENEEA. Unmatched junction bases numbered 3, after V lost 0 bases and J lost 6 bases. The CDR3 sequence is 15 residues long. In DNA, the CDR3 is TGTGCCAGCAGCTTAGAAGCGGGAGTGGCCGGGGAGCTGTTTTTT. Translated, it gives CASSLEAGVAGELFF. The complete variable domain, with remaining parts taken from reference TRBV11-3 and TRBJ2-2, reads EAGVVQSPRYKIIEKKQPVAFWCNPISGHNTLYWYLQNLGQGPELLIRYENEEAVDDSQLPKDRFSAERLKGVDSTLKIQPAELGDSAVYLCASSLEAGVAGELFFGEGSRLTVL.

This clone was seen just once. The V call is TRBV7-8, the J call TRBJ2-7, with D unresolved. There are 12 residues in the CDR3. V lost 0 bases and J lost 6, with 6 bases in between. From germline, CDR1 is SGHVS and CDR2 FQNEAQ. The CDR3 region has the DNA TGTGCCAGCAGCTTAGCCCCCAGCGAGCAGTACTTC. It codes for CASSLAPSEQYF.

The chain is built from TRBV7-2 and TRBJ2-7; TRBD1 aligns across 8 bases. CDR1 is SGHTA and CDR2 is FQGNSA in the germline V gene. This CDR3 is 15 amino acids long. V trimming: 4 bases; J trimming: 4 bases; junction bases outside the gene matches: 9. As DNA, the CDR3 is TGTGCCAGCAGCTACCCCCAGGGGGCGCGTTACGAGCAGTACTTC. This gives the protein CASSYPQGARYEQYF.

The J gene is TRBJ2-1, the V gene TRBV7-9, with TRBD2 matching over 16 bases. Germline lookup yields CDR1 SEHNR and CDR2 FQNEAQ (reference sequence). V lost 5 bases and J lost 8; bases outside the gene matches: 12. This CDR3 spans 18 amino acids. The CDR3 DNA sequence: TGTGCCAGCAGCCGAGTCCCGGGACTAGCGGGAGGGTATTATGAGCAGTTCTTC. It translates to CASSRVPGLAGGYYEQFF. The variable domain in full, completed from reference TRBV7-9 and TRBJ2-1, reads DTGVSQNPRHKITKRGQNVTFRCDPISEHNRLYWYRQTLGQGPEFLTYFQNEAQLEKSRLLSDRFSAERPKGSFSTLEIQRTEQGDSAMYLCASSRVPGLAGGYYEQFFGPGTRLTVL.

V usage is TRBV28 and J usage is TRBJ1-5, with D maybe TRBD1 (5 bases). This CDR3 comprises 13 residues. Trimming took 11 bases from V and 0 from J, leaving 11 bases between them. CDR1 and CDR2 (germline): MDHEN, SYDVKM. The CDR3 reads CAGQGVSNQPQHF. The CDR3 region has the DNA TGTGCCGGCCAAGGGGTTAGCAATCAGCCCCAGCATTTT.

V gene TRBV5-1 combines with J gene TRBJ2-4; D is unclear. V lost 0 bases and J 0 bases, leaving 13 bases between the germline ends. Germline values: CDR1 SGHRS, CDR2 YFSETQ. This CDR3 comprises 17 residues. The CDR3: CASSLEVRTLAKNIQYF. CDR3 coding DNA: TGCGCCAGCAGCTTGGAGGTCAGAACACTAGCCAAAAACATTCAGTACTTC.

This chain connects TRBV2 to TRBJ1-5; D call uncertain. The CDR3 extends over 15 amino acids. V shed 5 bases and J shed 0 bases, with 11 bases lying between them. In germline, CDR1 is SNHLY, CDR2 FYNNEI. CDR3 amino acids: CASSKDLGSNQPQHF. The CDR3 region has the DNA TGTGCCAGCAGTAAGGATTTGGGTAGCAATCAGCCCCAGCATTTT.

The gene calls are TRBV25-1 and TRBJ2-5; D is possibly TRBD2 (8 bases). With 7 bases removed from V and 2 bases from J, the gap between germline ends came to 20 bases. This CDR3 is 16 amino acids long. CDR1 MGHDK and CDR2 SYGVNS come from the germline V gene. The CDR3 is CASKAAGAGGQETQYF. The CDR3 DNA reads TGTGCCAGCAAGGCAGCGGGAGCAGGGGGACAAGAGACCCAGTACTTC.

For this clone: Mismatch with germline at one junction end may stem from a read error. This chain connects TRBV10-3 to TRBJ1-3; D might be TRBD1 (6 bases). CDR1 and CDR2 (germline): ENHRY, SYGVKD. The CDR3 loop spans 11 amino acids. The CDR3 sequence is CAISPRTGNHF. In DNA form, the CDR3 reads TGTGCCATCAGCCCTCGTACAGGGAACCATTTT.

The gene calls are TRBV28 and TRBJ2-5; D gene ambiguous. The J call is in doubt because the DNA end fits TRBJ2-7 better. Germline V gene data show CDR1 as MDHEN and CDR2 as SYDVKM. CDR3 length equals 12 residues. As DNA, the CDR3 is TGTGCCAGCAACGTCCAGGCCTACGAGCAGTACTTC. Translation: CASNVQAYEQYF.